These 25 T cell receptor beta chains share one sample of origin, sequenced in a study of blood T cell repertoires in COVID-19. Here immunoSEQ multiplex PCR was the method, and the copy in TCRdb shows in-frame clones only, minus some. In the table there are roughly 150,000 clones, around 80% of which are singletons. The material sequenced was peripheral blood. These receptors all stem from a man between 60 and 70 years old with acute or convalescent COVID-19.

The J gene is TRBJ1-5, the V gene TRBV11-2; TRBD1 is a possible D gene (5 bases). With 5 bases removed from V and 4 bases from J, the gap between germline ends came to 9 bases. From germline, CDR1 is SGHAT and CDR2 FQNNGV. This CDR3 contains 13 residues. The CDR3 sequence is CASSAGGNQPQHF. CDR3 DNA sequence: TGTGCCAGCAGCGCCGGGGGTAATCAGCCCCAGCATTTT.

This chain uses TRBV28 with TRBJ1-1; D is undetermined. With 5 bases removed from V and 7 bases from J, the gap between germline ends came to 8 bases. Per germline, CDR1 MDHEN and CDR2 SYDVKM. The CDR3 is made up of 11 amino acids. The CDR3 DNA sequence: TGTGCCAGCAGTGTTGATAGTGAAGCTTTCTTT. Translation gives CASSVDSEAFF.

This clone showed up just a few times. CDR3: CAQDTGDANTGELFF. The CDR3 coding sequence is TGTGCCCAAGATACAGGGGACGCGAACACCGGGGAGCTGTTTTTT. The chain couples TRBV30 to TRBJ2-2, with 7 bases aligning to TRBD1. Germline values: CDR1 GTSNPN, CDR2 SVGIG (reference sequence). This CDR3 has 15 residues. With V trimmed by 8 bases and J by 0 bases, 9 bases remained unmatched.

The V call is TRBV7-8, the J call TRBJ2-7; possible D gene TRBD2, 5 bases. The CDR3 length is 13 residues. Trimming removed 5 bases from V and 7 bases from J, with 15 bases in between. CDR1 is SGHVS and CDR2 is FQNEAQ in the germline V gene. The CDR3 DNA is TGTGCCAGCAGCCTGTCCGGCGGGCTTGAGCAGTACTTC. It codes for CASSLSGGLEQYF.

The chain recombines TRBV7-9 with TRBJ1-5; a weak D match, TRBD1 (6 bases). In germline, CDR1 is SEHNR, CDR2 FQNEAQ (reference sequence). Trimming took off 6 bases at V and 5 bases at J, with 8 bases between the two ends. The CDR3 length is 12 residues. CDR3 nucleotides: TGTGCCAGCAGTTCAGGGGATCAGCCCCAGCATTTT. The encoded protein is CASSSGDQPQHF.

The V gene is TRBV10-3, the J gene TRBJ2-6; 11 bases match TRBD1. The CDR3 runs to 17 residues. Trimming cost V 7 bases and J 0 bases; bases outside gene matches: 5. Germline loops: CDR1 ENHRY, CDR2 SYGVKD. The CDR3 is CAINRDRGSSGANVLTF. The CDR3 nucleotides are TGTGCCATCAACCGGGACAGGGGGTCCTCTGGGGCCAACGTCCTGACTTTC.

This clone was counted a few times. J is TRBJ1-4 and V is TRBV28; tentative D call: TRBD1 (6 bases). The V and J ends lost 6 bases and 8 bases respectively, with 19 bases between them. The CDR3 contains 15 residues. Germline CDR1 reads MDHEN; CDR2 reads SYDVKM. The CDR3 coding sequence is TGTGCCAGCAGGGAGCAGGGAGGGGGTAACGAAAAACTGTTTTTT. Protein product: CASREQGGGNEKLFF.

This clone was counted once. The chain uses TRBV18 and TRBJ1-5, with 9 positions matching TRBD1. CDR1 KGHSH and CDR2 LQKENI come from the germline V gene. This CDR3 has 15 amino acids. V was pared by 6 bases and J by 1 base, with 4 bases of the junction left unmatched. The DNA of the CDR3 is TGTGCCAGCTCCTCACAGGGGGCGAGCAATCAGCCCCAGCATTTT. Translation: CASSSQGASNQPQHF.

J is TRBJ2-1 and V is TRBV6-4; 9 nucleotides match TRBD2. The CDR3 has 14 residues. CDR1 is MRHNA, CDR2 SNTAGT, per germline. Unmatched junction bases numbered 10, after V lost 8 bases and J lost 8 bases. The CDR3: CASSLEAGGHEQFF. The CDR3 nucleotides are TGTGCCAGCTCCCTCGAAGCGGGGGGCCATGAGCAGTTCTTC.

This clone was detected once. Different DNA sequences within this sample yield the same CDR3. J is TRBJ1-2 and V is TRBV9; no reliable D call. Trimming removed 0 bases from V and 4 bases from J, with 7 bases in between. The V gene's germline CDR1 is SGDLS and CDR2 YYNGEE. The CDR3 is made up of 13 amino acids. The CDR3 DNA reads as TGTGCCAGCAGCGTAGGCGGATCCTATGGCTACACCTTC. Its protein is CASSVGGSYGYTF.

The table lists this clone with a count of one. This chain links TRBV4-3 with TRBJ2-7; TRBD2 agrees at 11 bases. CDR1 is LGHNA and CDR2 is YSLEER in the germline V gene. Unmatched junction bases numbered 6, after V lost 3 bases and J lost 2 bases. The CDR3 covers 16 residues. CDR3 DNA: TGCGCCAGCAGCCACCTGACTAGCGGGAACCCCTACGAGCAGTACTTC. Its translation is CASSHLTSGNPYEQYF.

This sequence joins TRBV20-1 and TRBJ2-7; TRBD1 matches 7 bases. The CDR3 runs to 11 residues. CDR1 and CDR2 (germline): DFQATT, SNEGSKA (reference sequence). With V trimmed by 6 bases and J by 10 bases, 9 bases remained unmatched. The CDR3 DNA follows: TGCAGTGCCCTAGGACAGGTTGAACAGTACTTC. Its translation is CSALGQVEQYF.

The CDR3 reads CASSVATGTGTNTEAFF. The CDR3 DNA follows: TGTGCCAGCAGCGTAGCTACCGGGACAGGGACGAACACTGAAGCTTTCTTT. V is TRBV9 and J is TRBJ1-1; 9 nucleotides line up with TRBD1. The CDR3 is 17 amino acids. Germline loops: CDR1 SGDLS, CDR2 YYNGEE. V was pared by 0 bases and J by 1 base, with 7 bases of the junction left unmatched.

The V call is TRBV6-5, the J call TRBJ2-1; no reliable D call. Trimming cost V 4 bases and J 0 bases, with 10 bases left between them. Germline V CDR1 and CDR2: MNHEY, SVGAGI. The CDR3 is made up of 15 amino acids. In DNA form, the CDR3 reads TGTGCCAGCAGTTCAAACATTGTCTCCTACAATGAGCAGTTCTTC. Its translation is CASSSNIVSYNEQFF.

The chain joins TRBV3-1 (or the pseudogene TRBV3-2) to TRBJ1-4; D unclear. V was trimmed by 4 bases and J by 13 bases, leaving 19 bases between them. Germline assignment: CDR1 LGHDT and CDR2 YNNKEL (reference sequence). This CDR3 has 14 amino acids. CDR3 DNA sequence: TGTGCCAGCAGCCCTACTGGACGGACTCTTAGACTGTTTTTT. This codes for CASSPTGRTLRLFF.

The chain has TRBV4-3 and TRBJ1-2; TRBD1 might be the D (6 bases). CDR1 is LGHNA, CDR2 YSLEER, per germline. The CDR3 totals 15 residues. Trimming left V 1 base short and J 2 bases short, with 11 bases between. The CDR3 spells CASSQGATGNYGYTF. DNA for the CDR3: TGCGCCAGCAGCCAAGGGGCGACAGGAAACTATGGCTACACCTTC.

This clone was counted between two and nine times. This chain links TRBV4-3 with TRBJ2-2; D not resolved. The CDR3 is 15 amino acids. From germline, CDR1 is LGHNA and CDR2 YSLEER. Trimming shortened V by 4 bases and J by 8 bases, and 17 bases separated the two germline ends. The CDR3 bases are TGCGCCAGCAGCCGCCAATTTATGGCGGAGGGGGAGCTGTTTTTT. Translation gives CASSRQFMAEGELFF.

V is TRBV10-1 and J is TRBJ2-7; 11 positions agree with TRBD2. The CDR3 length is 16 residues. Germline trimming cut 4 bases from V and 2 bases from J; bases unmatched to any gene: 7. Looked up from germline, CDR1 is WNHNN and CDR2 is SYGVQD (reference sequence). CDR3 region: CASSVRASGGTYEQYF. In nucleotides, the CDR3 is TGCGCCAGCAGTGTTCGGGCTAGCGGGGGGACCTACGAGCAGTACTTC.

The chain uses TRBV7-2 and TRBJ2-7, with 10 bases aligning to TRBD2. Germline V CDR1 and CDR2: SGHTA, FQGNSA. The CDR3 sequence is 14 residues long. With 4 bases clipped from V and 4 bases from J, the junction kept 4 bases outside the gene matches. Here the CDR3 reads CASSSAGGPYEQYF. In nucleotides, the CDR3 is TGTGCCAGCAGCTCAGCGGGGGGGCCATACGAGCAGTACTTC. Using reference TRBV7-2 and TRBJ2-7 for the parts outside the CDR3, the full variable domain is GAGVSQSPSNKVTEKGKDVELRCDPISGHTALYWYRQSLGQGLEFLIYFQGNSAPDKSGLPSDRFSAERTGGSVSTLTIQRTQQEDSAVYLCASSSAGGPYEQYFGPGTRLTVT.

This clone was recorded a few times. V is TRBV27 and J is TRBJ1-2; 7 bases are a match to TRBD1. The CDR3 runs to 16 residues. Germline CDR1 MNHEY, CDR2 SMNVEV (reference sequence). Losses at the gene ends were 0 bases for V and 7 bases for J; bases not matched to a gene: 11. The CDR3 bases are TGTGCCAGCAGTTTATCTCCGACAGGGAAAAGAGGTGGCTACACCTTC. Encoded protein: CASSLSPTGKRGGYTF.

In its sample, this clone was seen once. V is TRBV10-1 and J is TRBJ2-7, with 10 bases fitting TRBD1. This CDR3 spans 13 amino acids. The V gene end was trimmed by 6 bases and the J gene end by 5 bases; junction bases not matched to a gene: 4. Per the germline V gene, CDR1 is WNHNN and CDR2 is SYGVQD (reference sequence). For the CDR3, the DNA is TGCGCCAGCAGCCGGACAGGGGGGAACGAGCAGTACTTC. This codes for CASSRTGGNEQYF.

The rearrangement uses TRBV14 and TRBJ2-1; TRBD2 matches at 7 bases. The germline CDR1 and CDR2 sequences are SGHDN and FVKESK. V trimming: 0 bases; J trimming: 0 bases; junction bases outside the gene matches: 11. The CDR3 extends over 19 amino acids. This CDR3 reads CASSQDVGGSFSSYNEQFF. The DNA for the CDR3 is TGTGCCAGCAGCCAAGATGTTGGCGGGAGTTTTAGCTCCTACAATGAGCAGTTCTTC.

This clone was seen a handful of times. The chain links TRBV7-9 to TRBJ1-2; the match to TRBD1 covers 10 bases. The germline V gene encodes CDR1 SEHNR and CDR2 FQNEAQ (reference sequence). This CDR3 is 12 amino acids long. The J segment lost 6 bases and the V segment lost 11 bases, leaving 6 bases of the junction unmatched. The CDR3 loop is CAGSTGGDGYTF. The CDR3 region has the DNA TGTGCCGGATCGACAGGGGGCGATGGCTACACCTTC.

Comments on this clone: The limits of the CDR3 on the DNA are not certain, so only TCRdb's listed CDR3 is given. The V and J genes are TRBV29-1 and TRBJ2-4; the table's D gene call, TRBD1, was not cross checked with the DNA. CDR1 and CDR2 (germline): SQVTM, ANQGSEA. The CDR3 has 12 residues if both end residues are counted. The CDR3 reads CSVEVGSGTEYF.

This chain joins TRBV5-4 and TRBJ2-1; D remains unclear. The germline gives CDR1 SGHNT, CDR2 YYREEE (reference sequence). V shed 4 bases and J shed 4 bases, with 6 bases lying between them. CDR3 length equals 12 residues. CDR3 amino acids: CASSLRYNEQFF. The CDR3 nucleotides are TGTGCCAGCAGCCTCAGGTACAATGAGCAGTTCTTC.